A selection of T cell receptor beta chains follows, all from one sample in a study of T-cell memory formation after mild COVID-19. TCRdb recomputed calls from the 5' RACE reads with MiXCR, one row per CDR3 protein. The sample includes around 250,000 distinct CDR3 sequences, roughly 14% seen only once; the top ten take more than 2%. The sequenced sample was PBMCs or a T cell subset sorted from them (not recorded which). These receptors were taken from an adult woman who had mild COVID-19 (a few samples of this study predate the infection). Cell type and time point are not known. The CDR3 runs from the conserved cysteine through the conserved F or W. D genes are given only for firm matches. A row's size may be missing; if present it is once, few, many or a size class.

TRBJ2-1,.,TRBV5-4,15,.,TGTGCCAGCAGCTTGGAAACTGGAGAGGGGAATGAGCAGTTCTTC,CASSLETGEGNEQFF
TRBJ2-5,few,TRBV7-2,15,TRBD1,TGTGCCAGCAGCCAACGGGACAGACTCCAAGAGACCCAGTACTTC,CASSQRDRLQETQYF
TRBJ1-2,.,TRBV7-3,15,.,TGTGCCAGCAGCCCAGGAGTGGGAACTAACTATGGCTACACCTTC,CASSPGVGTNYGYTF
TRBJ2-1,many,TRBV6-6,11,.,TGTGCCAGCAGTCGCGTGGATGAGCAGTTCTTC,CASSRVDEQFF
TRBJ1-1,few,TRBV6-2/TRBV6-3,14,TRBD1,TGTGCCAGCAGTTCGGCGACAGGGGGTCTTAGGGCGTTCTTT,CASSSATGGLRAFF
TRBJ1-5,many,TRBV4-2,20,TRBD1,TGTGCCAGCAGCCAAGATCCAGGAAGGATCGGGGGACAGGGCAATCAGCCCCAGCATTTT,CASSQDPGRIGGQGNQPQHF
TRBJ1-5,.,TRBV9,16,TRBD1,TGTGCCAGCAGCGTAGGAAAAGGGGGCGCGGGTCAGCCCCAGCATTTT,CASSVGKGGAGQPQHF
TRBJ2-5,.,TRBV7-2,16,TRBD1,TGTGCCAGCAGCTTAACGGACAGGGGGCGCGCAAAGACCCAGTACTTC,CASSLTDRGRAKTQYF
TRBJ1-6,.,TRBV7-2,13,.,TGTGCCAGCAGCTTGCAGGGGAATTCACCCCTCCACTTT,CASSLQGNSPLHF
TRBJ1-5,.,TRBV29-1,13,TRBD1,TGCAGCGTTGGTACAGGGGTTCTCCAGCCCCAGCATTTT,CSVGTGVLQPQHF
TRBJ1-4,few,TRBV5-1,16,TRBD1,TGCGCCAGCAGCTCGGACAGGCTCTCAACTAATGAAAAACTGTTTTTT,CASSSDRLSTNEKLFF
TRBJ1-2,few,TRBV12-3/TRBV12-4,13,.,TGTGCCAGCAGTCCTAGACAGGTGGCTGGCTACACCTTC,CASSPRQVAGYTF
TRBJ2-2,few,TRBV5-1,18,.,TGCGCCAGCAGCTCTGGGACTGGCTTTCGATTGAACACCGGGGAGCTGTTTTTT,CASSSGTGFRLNTGELFF
TRBJ1-2,.,TRBV20-1,13,.,TGCAGTGCTAGTCCGGAGGGAGTCTATGGCTACACCTTC,CSASPEGVYGYTF
TRBJ2-1,few,TRBV6-2/TRBV6-3,15,.,TGTGCCAGCAGTTACTCGGACCGGCTTTTGAATGAGCAGTTCTTC,CASSYSDRLLNEQFF
TRBJ2-5,.,TRBV12-3/TRBV12-4,15,TRBD2,TGTGCCAGCAGTTCGGGACTAGCACCTCAAGAGACCCAGTACTTC,CASSSGLAPQETQYF
TRBJ2-3,.,TRBV5-4,13,.,TGTGCCAGCAGCCCACTCCGGGCAGATACGCAGTATTTT,CASSPLRADTQYF
TRBJ2-1,.,TRBV5-5,15,TRBD1,TGTGCCAGCAGCATCCGGACAGGGCTGGACAATGAGCAGTTCTTC,CASSIRTGLDNEQFF
TRBJ2-6,.,TRBV5-1,19,.,TGCGCCAGCAGCCCATCGACAGGCTTCTTGGTTTCTGGGGCCAACGTCCTGACTTTC,CASSPSTGFLVSGANVLTF
TRBJ2-1,.,TRBV6-5,14,.,TGTGCCAGCAGTTACTCTGGCTCGTACAATGAGCAGTTCTTC,CASSYSGSYNEQFF
TRBJ2-7,.,TRBV4-2,15,TRBD1,TGTGCCAGCAGCCAGCAGACAGGGGGCGAATACGAGCAGTACTTC,CASSQQTGGEYEQYF
TRBJ1-1,many,TRBV20-1,13,.,TGCAGTGCTAGAGCGGGGTTGGACACTGAAGCTTTCTTT,CSARAGLDTEAFF
TRBJ2-3,few,TRBV7-2,15,.,TGTGCCAGCAGTCGTGACAGGCCCCCCCCAGATACGCAGTATTTT,CASSRDRPPPDTQYF
TRBJ1-1,few,TRBV3-1,13,.,TGTGCCAGCAGCCCTCGCGCTAACACTGAAGCTTTCTTT,CASSPRANTEAFF
TRBJ2-1,.,TRBV15,16,TRBD1,TGTGCCACCAGCAGAGATGGACAGGGTTTCTACAATGAGCAGTTCTTC,CATSRDGQGFYNEQFF
TRBJ2-2,few,TRBV6-6,13,.,TGTGCCACCCAACAATACGGCACCGGGGAGCTGTTTTTT,CATQQYGTGELFF
TRBJ1-6,.,TRBV11-3,14,.,TGTGCCAGCAGCCCCGGACACTTTAATTCACCCCTCCACTTT,CASSPGHFNSPLHF
TRBJ2-3,.,TRBV20-1,15,.,TGCAGTCCCCGCGACGGCGGGGGCAGCACAGATACGCAGTATTTT,CSPRDGGGSTDTQYF
TRBJ2-7,few,TRBV7-2,14,.,TGTGCCAGCAGCCTCCGGACAGCCCCCTGGGAGCAGTACTTC,CASSLRTAPWEQYF
TRBJ1-2,.,TRBV6-5,12,.,TGTGCCAGCTCCGGGACTAACTATGGCTACACCTTC,CASSGTNYGYTF
TRBJ2-1,.,TRBV5-5,14,.,TGTGCCAGCAGCCCCCGCGGGGTTGAGAATGAGCAGTTCTTC,CASSPRGVENEQFF
TRBJ2-2,once,TRBV19,14,.,TGTGCCAGTAGTATAAGGGGGAACACCGGGGAGCTGTTTTTT,CASSIRGNTGELFF
TRBJ1-2,few,TRBV3-1,15,TRBD1,TGTGCCAGCAGCCGATGGACAGGAAAGGACTATGGCTACACCTTC,CASSRWTGKDYGYTF
TRBJ2-3,once,TRBV5-1,15,.,TGCGCCAGCAGCTTGCAGGGTACGGATGCAGATACGCAGTATTTT,CASSLQGTDADTQYF
TRBJ2-5,few,TRBV7-9,16,TRBD2,TGTGCCAGCAGCCCACAGACGGGAGGGAGAGTAGAGACCCAGTACTTC,CASSPQTGGRVETQYF
TRBJ2-4,.,TRBV12-3/TRBV12-4,13,TRBD2,TGTGCCAGCAGTTTGGGCGGGGGGAACATTCAGTACTTC,CASSLGGGNIQYF
TRBJ1-1,few,TRBV28,15,.,TGTGCCAGCAGTTCCCCGGACAGCGGAGGAACTGAAGCTTTCTTT,CASSSPDSGGTEAFF
TRBJ1-4,.,TRBV12-3/TRBV12-4,14,.,TGTGCCAGCAGTTTTGCAGGGAGCGGTGAAAAACTGTTTTTT,CASSFAGSGEKLFF
TRBJ1-2,.,TRBV6-5,15,.,TGTGCCAGCAGTTACTCGGCGGGGGATAACTATGGCTACACCTTC,CASSYSAGDNYGYTF